This entry features one TCR beta chain sequence. Generated by immunoSEQ multiplex PCR, the TCRdb table keeps only in-frame clones and is missing some. The sample contains 2,500,000 or so clones, approximately 93% of which appear only once. This sample is part of a study of shared clonotypes between healthy human individuals. Looked up from germline, CDR1 is SGHRS and CDR2 is YFSETQ. The CDR3 runs 16 residues. Trimming removed 7 bases from V and 6 bases from J; junction bases left unmatched: 10. The clonotype originates from a young man in good health. Some clones in this sample may be carry-over from other donors' samples. The genes are TRBV5-1 and TRBJ2-3, with TRBD2 matching over 14 bases. Sequenced input: naive CD4+ T cells from PBMCs. The subset is: CD45RA+ positively selected. CDR3 sequence (DNA): TGCGCCAGCCTCAGGGGACTAGCGGGAGCGGGGGATACGCAGTATTTT. Translated, it gives CASLRGLAGAGDTQYF.